The following is a T cell receptor (beta chain) sequence with its context. Assay used: immunoSEQ multiplex PCR; TCRdb lists only in-frame clones, some missing. The sample lists 150,000 to 200,000 clones, approximately 80% occurring once. The sample originates from a study of blood T cell repertoires in COVID-19. The V gene's germline CDR1 is MDHEN and CDR2 SYDVKM. The CDR3 spans 15 residues. V lost 3 bases to trimming and J lost 6 bases; unmatched junction nucleotides: 9. Sequenced material: PBMCs or T cells enriched from blood (not recorded which). The source of this sequence is a man in his fifties who had recovered from COVID-19. This rearrangement joins TRBV28 to TRBJ2-3, with TRBD2 matching 7 bases. The CDR3: CASSFQRGSGDTQYF. In DNA form, the CDR3 reads TGTGCCAGCAGTTTCCAGCGGGGATCCGGGGATACGCAGTATTTT.